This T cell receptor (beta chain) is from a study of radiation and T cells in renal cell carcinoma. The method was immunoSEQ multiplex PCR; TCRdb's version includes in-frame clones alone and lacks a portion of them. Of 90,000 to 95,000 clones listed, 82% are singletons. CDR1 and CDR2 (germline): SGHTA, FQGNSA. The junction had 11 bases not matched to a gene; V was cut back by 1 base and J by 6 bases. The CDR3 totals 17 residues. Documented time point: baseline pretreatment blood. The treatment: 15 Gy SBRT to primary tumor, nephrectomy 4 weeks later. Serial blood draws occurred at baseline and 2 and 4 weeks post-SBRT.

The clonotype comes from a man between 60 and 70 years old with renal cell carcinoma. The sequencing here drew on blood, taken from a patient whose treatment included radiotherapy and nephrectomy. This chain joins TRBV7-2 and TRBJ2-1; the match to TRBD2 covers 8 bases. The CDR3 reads CASSLVSGRAGGNEQFF. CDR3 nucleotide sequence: TGTGCCAGCAGCTTAGTAAGCGGGAGAGCTGGCGGCAATGAGCAGTTCTTC.